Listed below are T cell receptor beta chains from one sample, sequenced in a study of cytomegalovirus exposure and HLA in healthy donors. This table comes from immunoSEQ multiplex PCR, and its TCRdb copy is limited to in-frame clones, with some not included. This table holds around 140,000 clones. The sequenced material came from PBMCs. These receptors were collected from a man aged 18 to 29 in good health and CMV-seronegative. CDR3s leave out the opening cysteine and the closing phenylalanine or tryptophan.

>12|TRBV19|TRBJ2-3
ASSLRTSTDTQY
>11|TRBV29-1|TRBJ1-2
SATPSNRAGYT
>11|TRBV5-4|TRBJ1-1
ASSQDRLAEAF
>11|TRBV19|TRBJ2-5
ASSILDSVTQY
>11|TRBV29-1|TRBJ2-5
SAEGLEQETQY
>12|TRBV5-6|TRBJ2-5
ASSQTGVQETQY
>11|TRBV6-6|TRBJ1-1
AGEQGVNTEAF
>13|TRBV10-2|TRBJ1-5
ASSVQGANYQPQH
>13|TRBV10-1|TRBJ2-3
ARRIRGARTDTQY
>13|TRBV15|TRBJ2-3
ATSRAGQRGDTQY
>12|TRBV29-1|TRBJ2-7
SVGVSTSNLEQY
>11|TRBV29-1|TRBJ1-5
SVGQGSGQPQH
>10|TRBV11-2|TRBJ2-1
ASSLDRGEQF
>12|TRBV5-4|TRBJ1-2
ASSFDRGDYGYT
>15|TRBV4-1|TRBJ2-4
ASSQDYGTVAKNIQY
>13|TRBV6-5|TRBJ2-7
ASSYSMAGGYEQY
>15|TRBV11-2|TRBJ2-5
ASSLSAGGGFWETQY
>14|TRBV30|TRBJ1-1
AWRRTGEGSGTEAF
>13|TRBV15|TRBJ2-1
ATSTGRGSYNEQF
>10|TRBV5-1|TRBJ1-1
ASSRGYTEAF
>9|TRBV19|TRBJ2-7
ASGLVAEQY
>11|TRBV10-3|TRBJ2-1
ATTSGGYNEQF
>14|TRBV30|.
AWSGRRGRVPYEQY
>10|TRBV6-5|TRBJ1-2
ASRQGERGYT
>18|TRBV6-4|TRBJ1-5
ASSDSRDRGRVWDNQPQH
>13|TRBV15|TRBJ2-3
ATSRGGLATDTQY